This TCR beta chain stems from a study of CD8 T cells in Susac syndrome. CDR1 SEHNR and CDR2 FQNEAQ come from the germline V gene (reference sequence). The CDR3 totals 13 residues. Trimming took 1 base from V and 8 from J, leaving 8 bases between them. Roughly 0.45 to 1 ug RNA was reverse transcribed with random hexamers. Amplification of TCR beta CDR3 spanned 54 Vbeta and 13 Jbeta via immunoSEQ multiplex PCR. From the immunoSEQ multiplex PCR reads, TCRdb called clonotypes with MiXCR, one entry per CDR3 protein. The sample carries roughly 130,000 distinct CDR3 sequences, roughly 96% recorded once. Study observations and caveats: As the study acknowledged, the number of individuals who were part of its TCR sequencing and HLA analysis was relatively small.

The sequenced target, TCR beta, came from blood CD8+ and CD4+ T cells. While CD8+ and CD4+ T cells were isolated negatively, TEMRA cells were enriched by FACS. As regards this clonotype: Its target is not known.

The sample comprised CD4+ T cells from PBMCs. The source of this sequence is a human donor in good health. This rearrangement joins TRBV7-9 to TRBJ2-2; D is unresolved. The CDR3 region is CASSLDYFGELFF. DNA of the CDR3: TGTGCCAGCAGCTTAGACTATTTTGGGGAGCTGTTTTTT.